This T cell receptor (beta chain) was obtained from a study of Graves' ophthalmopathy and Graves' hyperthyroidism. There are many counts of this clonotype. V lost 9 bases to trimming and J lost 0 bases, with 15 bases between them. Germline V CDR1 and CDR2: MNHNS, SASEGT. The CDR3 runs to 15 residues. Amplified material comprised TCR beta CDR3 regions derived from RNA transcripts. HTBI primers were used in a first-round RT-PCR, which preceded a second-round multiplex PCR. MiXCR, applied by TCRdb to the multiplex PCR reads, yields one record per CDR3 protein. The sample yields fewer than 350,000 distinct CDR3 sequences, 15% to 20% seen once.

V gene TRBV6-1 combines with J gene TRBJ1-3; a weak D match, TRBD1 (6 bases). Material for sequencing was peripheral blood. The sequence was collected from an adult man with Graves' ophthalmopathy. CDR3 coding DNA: TGTGCCAGTAGATTGGGACACAACTCTGGAAACACCATATATTTT. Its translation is CASRLGHNSGNTIYF.